This T cell receptor beta chain originates from a study of breast tumors, draining lymph nodes, adjacent tissues. Concerning this clonotype: What it binds is not known.

TCRdb called the multiplex PCR reads again in MiXCR, with one record for every CDR3 protein. Of 83,000 or so distinct CDR3 sequences listed, roughly a fifth are singletons. Breast cancer patients provided tissue from their axillary draining lymph nodes. This CDR3 is 15 amino acids long. V lost 5 bases to trimming and J lost 0 bases; unmatched junction nucleotides: 5. Germline lookup yields CDR1 MNHEY and CDR2 SMNVEV (reference sequence). Study results and caveats: Compared with basal-like, luminal-like tumors shared significantly more repertoire with nontumor tissue.

The receptor's source is a female donor with breast cancer. Some clones in this sample may be carry-over from other donors' samples. The rearrangement links TRBV27 to TRBJ2-3; TRBD1 matches 7 bases. Sequenced material: axillary lymph node tissue. CDR3 in amino acids: CASSKTGSSTDTQYF. In nucleotides, the CDR3 is TGTGCCAGCAGTAAGACAGGGAGTAGCACAGATACGCAGTATTTT.